Listed below are T cell receptor beta chains from one sample, sequenced in a study of CD8+ T cells in alopecia areata. Some clones are missing from TCRdb's copy, which holds only in-frame ones; the method was immunoSEQ multiplex PCR. The table lists roughly 40,000 clones, around 71% of them singletons, with about a fifth in the top ten. Sequencing used CD8+ T cells sorted from blood, obtained at week 4, from a patient treated with tofacitinib. The origin of the receptors is a human donor with alopecia areata. The CDR3 runs from the conserved cysteine through the conserved F or W. A D gene is named only where the DNA matches it firmly. Some rows mark clone size as missing; the rest say once, few, many or name a class of expanded clone.

>.|TRBV29-1|.|TRBJ2-6
TGCAGCGTTGTAGAGACAGTTTACTCTGGGGCCAACGTCCTGACTTTC
CSVVETVYSGANVLTF
>few|TRBV4-3|.|TRBJ1-4
TGCGCCAGCAGCCAAGATGGGCAGGCAACTAATGAAAAACTGTTTTTT
CASSQDGQATNEKLFF
>.|TRBV27|TRBD1|TRBJ1-5
TGTGCCAGCAGTGACAGGGGGCTGAGCAATCAGCCCCAGCATTTT
CASSDRGLSNQPQHF
>.|TRBV10-3|.|TRBJ1-2
TGTGCCATCAGTGAAAAAGGAATCGATGGCTACACCTTC
CAISEKGIDGYTF
>.|TRBV9|.|TRBJ1-1
TGTGCCAGCAGCGCACTAACAGGTTATTGGATCACTGAAGCTTTCTTT
CASSALTGYWITEAFF
>.|TRBV13|.|TRBJ2-1
TGTGCCAGCAGCCCCTCTCCCTACAATGAGCAGTTCTTC
CASSPSPYNEQFF
>.|TRBV7-2|.|TRBJ1-5
TGTGCCAGCAGCCACACCACGGCCCGGGATCAGCCCCAGCATTTT
CASSHTTARDQPQHF
>.|TRBV13|TRBD1|TRBJ2-3
TGTGCCAGCAGCTTAACCCGGGACAGCCTCACAGATACGCAGTATTTT
CASSLTRDSLTDTQYF
>.|TRBV9|.|TRBJ2-1
TGTGCCAGCAGCGTAGTGGCCGAGAACAATGAGCAGTTCTTC
CASSVVAENNEQFF
>.|TRBV27|TRBD1|TRBJ2-5
TGTGCCAGCAGTCCATCGACCGGGGACAGACAAGAGACCCAGTACTTC
CASSPSTGDRQETQYF
>.|TRBV5-6|.|TRBJ1-2
TGTGCCAGCACGTACTCCGGGACACCTATCTATGGCTACACCTTC
CASTYSGTPIYGYTF
>.|TRBV4-3|.|TRBJ1-6
TGCGCCAGCAGCCAAGAAGCCCCCACTACTAATTCACCCCTCCACTTT
CASSQEAPTTNSPLHF
>.|TRBV13|TRBD1|TRBJ1-2
TGTGCCAGCAGCCCGGGACAGAGGGAAAATGGCTACACCTTC
CASSPGQRENGYTF
>few|TRBV7-3|TRBD2|TRBJ2-2
TGTGCCAGCAGCTTAGGGCTAGCGGGTGACGGGGAGCTGTTTTTT
CASSLGLAGDGELFF
>.|TRBV4-3|TRBD1|TRBJ1-1
TGCGCCAGCAGCCAACAACAGGGGATAACTGAAGCTTTCTTT
CASSQQQGITEAFF
>.|TRBV2|.|TRBJ2-7
TGTGCCAGCAGTGAATTCGACAGAGATACGTACGAGCAGTACTTC
CASSEFDRDTYEQYF
>once|TRBV29-1|.|TRBJ1-1
TGCAGCCTAGGCCTGAACACTGAAGCTTTCTTT
CSLGLNTEAFF
>.|TRBV4-3|.|TRBJ2-2
TGCGCCAGCAGCCAAGATCGGACCGGGGAGCTGTTTTTT
CASSQDRTGELFF
>.|TRBV9|TRBD2|TRBJ2-3
TGTGCCAGCAGCGTAAGCGGGGGGGCAGCAGATACGCAGTATTTT
CASSVSGGAADTQYF
>.|TRBV30|.|TRBJ2-2
TGTGCCTGGATGCCCAACACCGGGGAGCTGTTTTTT
CAWMPNTGELFF
>.|TRBV15|.|TRBJ2-7
TGTGCCACCAGCAGAGCAGGGAGCTACGAGCAGTACTTC
CATSRAGSYEQYF
>.|TRBV5-8|TRBD1|TRBJ2-3
TGTGCCAGCAGCGGGACAGGGGGCGGCACAGATACGCAGTATTTT
CASSGTGGGTDTQYF
>.|TRBV25-1|.|TRBJ1-2
TGTGCCAGCACCAGAGGAGGGCCCGAGGATGGCTACACCTTC
CASTRGGPEDGYTF
>.|TRBV30|.|TRBJ2-1
TGTGCCTGGACTGACTACAATGAGCAGTTCTTC
CAWTDYNEQFF
>.|TRBV30|TRBD1|TRBJ1-3
TGTGCCTGGAGCTACTTCCCGGGACAGGGTCTTCGCTCTGGAAACACCATATATTTT
CAWSYFPGQGLRSGNTIYF
>.|TRBV29-1|.|TRBJ2-7
TGCAGCGTCCGAGGCGATAGCTCCTACGAGCAGTACTTC
CSVRGDSSYEQYF
>few|TRBV29-1|TRBD1|TRBJ2-7
TGCAGCGTCGGGACAGGGGAGAGCTACGAGCAGTACTTC
CSVGTGESYEQYF
>.|TRBV6-5|TRBD1|TRBJ2-7
TGTGCCACCAGACAGGGTACCTACGAGCAGTACTTC
CATRQGTYEQYF
>.|TRBV19|.|TRBJ1-1
TGTGCCAGTACCACGGGGGCGAACACTGAAGCTTTCTTT
CASTTGANTEAFF
>few|TRBV19|TRBD1|TRBJ1-1
TGTGCCAGTAGGGGACAGACGAACACTGAAGCTTTCTTT
CASRGQTNTEAFF
>.|TRBV15|.|TRBJ1-2
TGTGCCACCAGCAGAGACCGACTGCAGCCGGGGGGCTACACCTTC
CATSRDRLQPGGYTF
>few|TRBV29-1|.|TRBJ2-2
TGCAGCGCTATCCTGCTAAGTACCGGGGAGCTGTTTTTT
CSAILLSTGELFF
>.|TRBV25-1|TRBD1|TRBJ1-1
TGTGCCAGCAGTGTCTCAGGGGGAACTGAAGCTTTCTTT
CASSVSGGTEAFF
>few|TRBV7-2|.|TRBJ2-7
TGTGCCAGCAGCGATCTCTACGAGCAGTACTTC
CASSDLYEQYF
>.|TRBV9|.|TRBJ2-5
TGTGCCAGCAGCGTAGAGGGAGCTTACCAAGAGACCCAGTACTTC
CASSVEGAYQETQYF
>.|TRBV30|.|TRBJ1-1
TGTGCCTGGAGTCCAACGAACACTGAAGCTTTCTTT
CAWSPTNTEAFF
>.|TRBV4-3|.|TRBJ2-5
TGCGCCAGCAGCCCTATATCCCAAGAGACCCAGTACTTC
CASSPISQETQYF
>once|TRBV2|.|TRBJ2-2
TGTGCCAGCCTGGACACCGGGGAGCTGTTTTTT
CASLDTGELFF
>once|TRBV15|.|TRBJ2-5
TGTGCCACCAGCAGATACCTCGACAGGGAGGGAGAGACCCAGTACTTC
CATSRYLDREGETQYF
>.|TRBV27|.|TRBJ1-5
TGTGCCAGCAGAGAATCCCAGGGGAATCAGCCCCAGCATTTT
CASRESQGNQPQHF
>.|TRBV29-1|.|TRBJ2-1
TGCATGGCTGACGTATACAATGAGCAGTTCTTC
CMADVYNEQFF
>.|TRBV5-1|.|TRBJ2-1
TGCGCCAGCACCCTAACAGGGTACAATGAGCAGTTCTTC
CASTLTGYNEQFF